This TCR beta chain is drawn from a study of early stage breast cancer tumors. Background on the study: Of some 16 invasive breast tumors, around 13 were hormone receptor-positive, HER2-negative. Roughly 10-fold was the mean read coverage per sample. Overall study findings and caveats: Tumors had approximately 2.5-fold higher T cell density than normal breast. In about 90% of the 16 patients, blood comparison separated tumor from normal breast.

The ends were cut back, 6 bases at V and 4 bases at J, with 15 bases in the middle. Per the germline V gene, CDR1 is SEHNR and CDR2 is FQNEAQ (reference sequence). The CDR3 sequence is 14 residues long. The table came from immunoSEQ multiplex PCR; TCRdb's copy has only in-frame clones and leaves some out. Among 65,000 to 75,000 clones, approximately 80% were seen once, and the ten largest hold about 4.8%. To note about this clone: What it recognizes is unknown.

The chain has TRBV7-9 and TRBJ2-5; D gene unclear. This clonotype originated in a person aged 35-55 years with breast cancer. Sequencing input: blood. This CDR3 reads CASSWRPERETQYF. In DNA, the CDR3 is TGTGCCAGCAGTTGGCGTCCCGAAAGAGAGACCCAGTACTTC.